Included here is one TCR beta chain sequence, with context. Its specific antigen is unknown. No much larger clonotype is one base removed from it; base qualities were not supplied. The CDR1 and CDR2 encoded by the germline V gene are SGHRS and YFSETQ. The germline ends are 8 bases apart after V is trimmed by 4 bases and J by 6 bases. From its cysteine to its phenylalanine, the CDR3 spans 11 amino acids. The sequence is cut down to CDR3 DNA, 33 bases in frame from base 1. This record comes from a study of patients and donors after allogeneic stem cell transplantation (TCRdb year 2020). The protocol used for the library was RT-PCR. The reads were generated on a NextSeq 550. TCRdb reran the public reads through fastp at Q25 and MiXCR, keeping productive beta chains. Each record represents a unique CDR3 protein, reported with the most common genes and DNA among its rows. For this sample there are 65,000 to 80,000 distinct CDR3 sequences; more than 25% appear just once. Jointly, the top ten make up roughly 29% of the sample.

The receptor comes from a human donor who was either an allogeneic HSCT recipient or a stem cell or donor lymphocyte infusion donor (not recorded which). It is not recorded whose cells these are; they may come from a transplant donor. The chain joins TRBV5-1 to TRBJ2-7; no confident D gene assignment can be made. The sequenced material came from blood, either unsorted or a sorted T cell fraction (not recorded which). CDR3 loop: CASSRNSEQYF. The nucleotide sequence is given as TGCGCCAGCAGCCGGAATAGCGAGCAGTACTTC.